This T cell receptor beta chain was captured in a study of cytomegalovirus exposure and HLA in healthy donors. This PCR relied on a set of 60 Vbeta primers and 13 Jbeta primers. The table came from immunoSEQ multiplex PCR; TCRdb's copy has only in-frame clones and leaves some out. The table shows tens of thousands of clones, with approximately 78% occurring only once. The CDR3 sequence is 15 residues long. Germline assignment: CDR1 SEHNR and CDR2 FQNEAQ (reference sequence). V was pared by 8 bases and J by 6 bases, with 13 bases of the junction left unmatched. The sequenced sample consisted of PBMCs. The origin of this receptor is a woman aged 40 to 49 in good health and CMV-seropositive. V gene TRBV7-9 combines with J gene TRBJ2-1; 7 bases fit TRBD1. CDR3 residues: CASGMTGWNGNEQFF. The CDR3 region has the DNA TGTGCCAGCGGTATGACAGGGTGGAATGGCAATGAGCAGTTCTTC.